This T cell receptor beta chain was recovered during a study of shared clonotypes between healthy human individuals. Study background: A couple of women and three men aged 18 to 49 made up the donors. Plates per donor: three CD4 naive, three CD4 memory, two CD8 naive, one CD8 memory.

Produced via immunoSEQ multiplex PCR; TCRdb's table is partial and in-frame only. The table lists 2 million to 3 million clones, more than 85% of them singletons. Germline V lookup: CDR1 SGHRS, CDR2 YFSETQ. The CDR3 length is 16 residues. With 2 bases clipped from V and 5 bases from J, the junction kept 12 bases outside the gene matches. The sequence was collected from a man aged 18-30 years in good health. Some clones in this sample may be carry-over from other donors' samples. Material for sequencing was naive CD4+ T cells from PBMCs. Subset given: CD45RA+ positively selected. The rearrangement links TRBV5-1 to TRBJ2-5, with TRBD1 matching 7 bases. The CDR3, as DNA: TGCGCCAGCAGCTTTGAGGGGGCTATCACCTGGGAGACCCAGTACTTC. Its protein is CASSFEGAITWETQYF.